The 17 T cell receptor beta chains in this list originate from one sample, sequenced in a study of control samples from healthy donors and cancer patients (TCRdb year 2020). Libraries were built with the immunoSEQ multiplex PCR assay. Entries here come from immuneACCESS through TCRdb and include only in-frame sequences with V and J called. Some clones fail to appear in such tables; in the studies checked, an unresolved V gene covers under half of the shortfall, and the cause of the remainder is unknown. A total of 150,000 to 200,000 clones appear in this sample, about 90% of them only once. Over 1.5% of the sample rests with the top ten. Sequencing was performed on blood. These TCRs come from a man between 18 and 35 years old in good health.

This clone has more than one count but fewer than ten. The chain couples TRBV25-1 to TRBJ1-1; D might be TRBD1 (5 bases). The CDR3 extends over 15 amino acids. V shed 1 base and J shed 3 bases, with 12 bases lying between them. Germline V lookup: CDR1 MGHDK, CDR2 SYGVNS. CDR3 loop: CASSEFLQVYTEAFF. The CDR3 DNA is TGTGCCAGCAGTGAATTCTTACAGGTTTACACTGAAGCTTTCTTT.

This clone showed up just a few times. The chain joins TRBV6-1 to TRBJ1-6, with 8 bases lining up with TRBD1. The J segment lost 9 bases and the V segment lost 1 base, leaving 2 bases of the junction unmatched. Germline values: CDR1 MNHNS, CDR2 SASEGT. The CDR3 loop spans 14 amino acids. The DNA of the CDR3 is TGTGCCAGCAGTGAAGGGACAGGGTTTTCACCCCTCCACTTT. This encodes CASSEGTGFSPLHF.

The chain employs TRBV7-6 and TRBJ1-1; 7 nucleotides align to TRBD1. This CDR3 region has 16 residues. Per the germline V gene, CDR1 is SGHVS and CDR2 is FNYEAQ. J was trimmed by 5 bases and V by 5 bases; bases with no gene match: 14. In DNA form, the CDR3 reads TGTGCCAGCAGCCTCGGTGGGGAGGGGGCATGGACTGAAGCTTTCTTT. It yields the protein CASSLGGEGAWTEAFF.

V is TRBV9 and J is TRBJ2-2; D is ambiguous. CDR3 length: 11 amino acids. Between the trimmed V and J ends, which lost 1 base and 6 bases, there was a span of 1 base. Per the germline V gene, CDR1 is SGDLS and CDR2 is YYNGEE. The CDR3 DNA sequence: TGTGCCAGCAGCGTATCCGGGGAGCTGTTTTTT. Translating it yields CASSVSGELFF.

The chain recombines TRBV2 with TRBJ2-2; D not resolved. The germline CDR1 and CDR2 sequences are SNHLY and FYNNEI. The V and J ends lost 1 base and 4 bases respectively, with 4 bases between them. The CDR3 spans 13 residues. The CDR3 bases are TGTGCCAGCAGTGAAGGCCCCACCGGGGAGCTGTTTTTT. This gives the protein CASSEGPTGELFF.

This chain joins TRBV1 and TRBJ2-5; the DNA was not used to check the table's D call, TRBD2. TRBV1 counts as a pseudogene. The CDR3 is 12 amino acids. CDR3 DNA sequence: TGCACCAGCAGCCCCCCTGAAGAGACCCAGTACTTC. It yields the protein CTSSPPEETQYF.

This rearrangement joins TRBV4-3 to TRBJ2-1, with 9 bases that match TRBD1. Per the germline V gene, CDR1 is LGHNA and CDR2 is YSLEER. V lost 8 bases to trimming and J lost 10 bases; unmatched junction nucleotides: 9. This CDR3 is 13 amino acids long. CDR3 sequence reads: CASRGTGSMEQFF. CDR3 nucleotides: TGCGCCAGCCGAGGGACAGGGTCTATGGAGCAGTTCTTC.

This chain joins TRBV5-1 and TRBJ2-1, with D maybe TRBD1 (6 bases). The CDR3 runs 17 residues. In germline, CDR1 is SGHRS, CDR2 YFSETQ. Trimming took off 4 bases at V and 0 bases at J, with 17 bases between the two ends. In nucleotides, the CDR3 is TGCGCCAGCAGCCAAATTAACAGGGTGAGCTCCTACAATGAGCAGTTCTTC. Translation: CASSQINRVSSYNEQFF.

V and J are TRBV7-8 and TRBJ2-3, with a weak D call TRBD2 (5 bases). Deletions cut 4 bases from V and 10 bases from J, with 18 bases between. The CDR3 has 14 amino acids. Germline CDR1 and CDR2: SGHVS and FQNEAQ. CDR3 nucleotides: TGTGCCAGCAGCTCCCGGGAAACCCTTAGGGCGCAGTATTTT. This codes for CASSSRETLRAQYF.

V is TRBV5-6 and J is TRBJ2-2, with D unclear. CDR1 is SGHDT, CDR2 YYEEEE, per germline. V was trimmed by 1 base and J by 4 bases, leaving 8 bases between them. The CDR3 loop spans 14 amino acids. The CDR3 is CASSLYTGTGELFF. The CDR3 DNA reads TGTGCCAGCAGCTTGTATACGGGCACCGGGGAGCTGTTTTTT.

V is TRBV28 and J is TRBJ1-5; D may be TRBD1 (5 bases). This CDR3 comprises 14 residues. Germline CDR1 reads MDHEN; CDR2 reads SYDVKM. Trimming pared 5 bases from V and 5 bases from J, leaving 13 bases between. In DNA form, the CDR3 reads TGTGCCAGCAGTCAAGGCGGGGCGGATCAGCCCCAGCATTTT. Protein: CASSQGGADQPQHF.

The chain uses TRBV7-2 and TRBJ1-2; maybe TRBD1 (6 bases). CDR1 is SGHTA, CDR2 FQGNSA, per germline. This CDR3 has 13 residues. Trimming stripped 4 bases from V and 7 bases from J, with 13 bases between. The chain's CDR3 is CASSYDYRAGYTF. CDR3 DNA sequence: TGTGCCAGCAGCTACGATTACAGGGCTGGCTACACCTTC. Full variable domain (rest looked up from reference TRBV7-2 and TRBJ1-2): GAGVSQSPSNKVTEKGKDVELRCDPISGHTALYWYRQSLGQGLEFLIYFQGNSAPDKSGLPSDRFSAERTGGSVSTLTIQRTQQEDSAVYLCASSYDYRAGYTFGSGTRLTVV.

V is TRBV5-6 and J is TRBJ2-7, with 11 nucleotides matching TRBD1. The CDR3 covers 13 residues. Germline CDR1 reads SGHDT; CDR2 reads YYEEEE. With V trimmed by 4 bases and J by 6 bases, 3 bases remained unmatched. The CDR3 DNA reads TGTGCCAGCAGCACAGGGACAGGGGGCGAGCAGTACTTC. Residues: CASSTGTGGEQYF.

V usage is TRBV15 and J usage is TRBJ1-3; D remains ambiguous. Germline CDR1 is LNHNV and CDR2 is YYDKDF (reference sequence). Trimming removed 3 bases from V and 4 bases from J, with 10 bases in between. This CDR3 has 14 residues. The CDR3 DNA is TGTGCCACCAGCAGGGATCCTAACGGAAACACCATATATTTT. It encodes CATSRDPNGNTIYF. The entire variable domain, with the rest obtained from reference TRBV15 and TRBJ1-3, is as follows: DAMVIQNPRYQVTQFGKPVTLSCSQTLNHNVMYWYQQKSSQAPKLLFHYYDKDFNNEADTPDNFQSRRPNTSFCFLDIRSPGLGDTAMYLCATSRDPNGNTIYFGEGSWLTVV.

V is TRBV2 and J is TRBJ1-1; 9 bases line up with TRBD1. Germline values: CDR1 SNHLY, CDR2 FYNNEI. V dropped 6 bases and J dropped 3; count of bases not matched to a gene: 5. The CDR3 length is 14 residues. Here the CDR3 reads CASRRDRVDTEAFF. CDR3 sequence (DNA): TGTGCCAGCAGGAGGGACAGGGTTGACACTGAAGCTTTCTTT.

This chain joins TRBV7-9 and TRBJ1-4; TRBD1 matches 7 bases. CDR1 and CDR2 from the germline V gene are SEHNR and FQNEAQ (reference sequence). With V trimmed by 2 bases and J by 6 bases, 15 bases remained unmatched. CDR3 length: 18 amino acids. CDR3 loop: CASSLTRSSGTVDEKLFF. In DNA form, the CDR3 reads TGTGCCAGCAGCTTAACTAGGTCCTCCGGGACAGTTGATGAAAAACTGTTTTTT.

V usage is TRBV7-3 and J usage is TRBJ2-1; 8 nucleotides match TRBD2. Unmatched junction bases numbered 6, after V lost 2 bases and J lost 9 bases. Germline values: CDR1 SGHTA, CDR2 FQGTGA. This CDR3 contains 14 residues. CDR3 sequence (DNA): TGTGCCAGCAGCTTATCGGGGGGGCAGTTTGAGCAGTTCTTC. Protein sequence: CASSLSGGQFEQFF.